This T cell receptor beta chain emerged from a study of blood T cell repertoires in COVID-19. Turning to the study itself: Italy, Spain and the United States were the sources of the convalescent and acute COVID-19 samples. Sources were T cells, B-cell-depleted T cells, or PBMCs; the material itself was cDNA or gDNA.

Germline lookup yields CDR1 LNHDA and CDR2 SQIVND (reference sequence). The V and J ends lost 7 bases and 5 bases respectively, with 11 bases between them. The CDR3 consists of 13 residues. Measured with immunoSEQ multiplex PCR; TCRdb has only the in-frame clones, and not every one. The sample lists about 140,000 clones, roughly 80% seen once, with about 8.4% in the top ten. Input material: peripheral blood. The receptor was isolated from a woman between 45 and 60 years old with active or convalescent COVID-19. The chain links TRBV19 to TRBJ1-4, with D hard to call. The CDR3 region has the DNA TGTGCCAGTACGGGGTTGCGGAATGAAAAACTGTTTTTT. Its protein is CASTGLRNEKLFF.